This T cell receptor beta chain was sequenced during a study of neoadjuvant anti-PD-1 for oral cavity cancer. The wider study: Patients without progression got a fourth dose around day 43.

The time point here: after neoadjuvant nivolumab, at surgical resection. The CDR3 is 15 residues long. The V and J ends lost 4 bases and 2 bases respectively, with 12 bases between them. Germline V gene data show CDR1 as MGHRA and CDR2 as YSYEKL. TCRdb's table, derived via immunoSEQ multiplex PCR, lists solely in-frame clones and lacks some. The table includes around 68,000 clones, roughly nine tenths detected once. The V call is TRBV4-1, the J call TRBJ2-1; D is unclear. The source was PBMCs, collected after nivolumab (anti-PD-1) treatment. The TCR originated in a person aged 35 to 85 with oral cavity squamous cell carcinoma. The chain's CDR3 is CASSPRRVTYNEQFF. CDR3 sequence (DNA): TGCGCCAGCAGCCCGCGTCGGGTGACCTACAATGAGCAGTTCTTC.